The clone carrying this T cell receptor beta chain was seen once. Its antigen remains unknown. This sample is drawn from a study of a mutant IDH1 vaccine in newly diagnosed glioma. Study-wide context: Patients came in for eight vaccinations, in weeks 1, 3, 5, 7, 11, 15, 19 and 23. Once 4-6 weeks had passed after radiotherapy alone, vaccination started, or it started with temozolomide cycles. Patients arrived already treated with radiotherapy, temozolomide, or both, most having had both.

The V segment lost 1 base and the J segment 4 bases; nucleotides outside the gene matches: 6. The CDR3 is made up of 16 amino acids. Germline CDR1 is SGHNT and CDR2 is YYREEE (reference sequence). TCRdb keeps only in-frame clones here, not all; method: immunoSEQ multiplex PCR. Here the sample spans 75,000 to 80,000 clones, roughly nine tenths being singletons. The time point is: week 5, during vaccination. Every single dose of the vaccine, 300 ug of mutant IDH1 20-mer peptide, came with topical imiquimod. General study findings and limits: Pseudoprogression looked unconnected to shifts in top peripheral T cell clonotypes.

This clonotype was sampled from a woman between 45 and 60 years old with glioma. The material sequenced was PBMCs, taken from a glioma patient whose treatment included an IDH1 peptide vaccine. V usage is TRBV5-4 and J usage is TRBJ2-5, with TRBD1 matching over 11 bases. CDR3 in amino acids: CASSLPDRGRGETQYF. As DNA, the CDR3 is TGTGCCAGCAGCTTGCCGGACAGGGGGCGGGGAGAGACCCAGTACTTC. The entire variable domain, with the rest obtained from reference TRBV5-4 and TRBJ2-5, is as follows: ETGVTQSPTHLIKTRGQQVTLRCSSQSGHNTVSWYQQALGQGPQFIFQYYREEENGRGNFPPRFSGLQFPNYSSELNVNALELDDSALYLCASSLPDRGRGETQYFGPGTRLLVL.